The entry below describes one T cell receptor beta chain. Its specificity is not known. The entry originates in a study of T cell repertoires in cytomegalovirus infection. About the research overall: TCR beta signatures that were public indicated CMV infection and matching HLA type. General observations from the study: Based on cumulative public TCR beta family frequency, carriers of CMV plus the relevant HLA were identified.

The germline V and J ends were trimmed by 6 bases and 2 bases, with 14 bases remaining between them. Germline CDR1 reads MGHDK; CDR2 reads SYGVNS. The CDR3 totals 14 residues. TCRdb passed the reads through MiXCR, listing each CDR3 protein once. The table has fewer than 550,000 distinct CDR3 sequences, more than 15% seen once. The rearrangement uses TRBV25-1 and TRBJ2-7, with D perhaps TRBD1 or TRBD2 (6 bases each). What was sequenced was CD8+ T cells from PBMCs. The clonotype originates from a human donor in good health (CMV status not recorded). Some clones in this sample may be carry-over from other donors' samples. The CDR3 DNA is TGTGCCAGCAGGGAGGGGGTTTTCGCCTACGAGCAGTACTTC. Protein sequence: CASREGVFAYEQYF.